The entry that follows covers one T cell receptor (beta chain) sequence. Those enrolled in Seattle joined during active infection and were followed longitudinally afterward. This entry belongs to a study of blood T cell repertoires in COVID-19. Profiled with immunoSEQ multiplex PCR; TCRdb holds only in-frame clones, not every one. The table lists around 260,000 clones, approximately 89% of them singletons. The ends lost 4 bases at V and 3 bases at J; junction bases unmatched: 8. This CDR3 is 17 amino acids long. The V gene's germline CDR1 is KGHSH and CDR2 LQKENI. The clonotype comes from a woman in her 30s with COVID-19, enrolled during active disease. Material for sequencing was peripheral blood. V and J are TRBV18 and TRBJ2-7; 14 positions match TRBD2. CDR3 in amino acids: CASSQTQGLAGVYEQYF. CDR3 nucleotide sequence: TGTGCCAGCTCACAAACCCAGGGACTAGCGGGAGTCTACGAGCAGTACTTC.